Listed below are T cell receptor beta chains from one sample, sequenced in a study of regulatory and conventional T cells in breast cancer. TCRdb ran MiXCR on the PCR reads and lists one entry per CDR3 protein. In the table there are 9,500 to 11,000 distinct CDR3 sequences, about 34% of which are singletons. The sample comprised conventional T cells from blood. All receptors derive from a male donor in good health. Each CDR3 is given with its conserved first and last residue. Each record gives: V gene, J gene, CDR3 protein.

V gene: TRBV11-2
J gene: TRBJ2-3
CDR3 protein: CASSLAGGRTDTQYF

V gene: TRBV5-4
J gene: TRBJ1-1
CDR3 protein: CASSLTFNTEAFF

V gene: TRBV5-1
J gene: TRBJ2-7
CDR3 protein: CASSDAGVLYEQYF

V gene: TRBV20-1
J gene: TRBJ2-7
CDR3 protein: CSASPRGGPYEQYF

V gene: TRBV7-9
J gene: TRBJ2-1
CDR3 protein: CASSLDYNEQFF

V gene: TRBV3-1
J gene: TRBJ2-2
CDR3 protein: CASSQEAHGELFF

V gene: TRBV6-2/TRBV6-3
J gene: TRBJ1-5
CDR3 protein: CASSYSQGGYQPQHF

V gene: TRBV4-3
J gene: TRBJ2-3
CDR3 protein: CASSQGAGGRGDTQYF

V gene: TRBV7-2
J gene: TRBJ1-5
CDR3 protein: CASSLVPAGQPQHF

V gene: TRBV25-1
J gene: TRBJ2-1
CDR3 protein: CASSGRTEVEQFF

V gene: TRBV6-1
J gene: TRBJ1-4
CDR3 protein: CASSEATGGREKLFF

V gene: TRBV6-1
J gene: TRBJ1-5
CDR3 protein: CASRTAVQPQHF

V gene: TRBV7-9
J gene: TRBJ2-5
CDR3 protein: CASSPRGLGETQYF

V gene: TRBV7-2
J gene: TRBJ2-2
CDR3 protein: CASSLLVMNTGELFF

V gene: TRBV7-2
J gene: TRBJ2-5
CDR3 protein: CASTRGTVQETQYF

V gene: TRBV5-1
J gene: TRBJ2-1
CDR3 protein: CASSSTGDSRGVF

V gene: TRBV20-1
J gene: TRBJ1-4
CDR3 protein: CSARDLWTGAGKLFF

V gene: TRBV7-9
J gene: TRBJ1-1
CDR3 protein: CASSSRGSEAFF

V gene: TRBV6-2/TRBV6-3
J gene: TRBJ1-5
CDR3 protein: CASRRQGNQPQHF

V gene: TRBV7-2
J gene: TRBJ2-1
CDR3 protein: CASSLGLRGEQFF

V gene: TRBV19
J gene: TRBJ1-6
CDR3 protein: CASSSQDRETLHF

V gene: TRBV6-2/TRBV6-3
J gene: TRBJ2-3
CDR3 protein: CASSRRFSTDTQYF

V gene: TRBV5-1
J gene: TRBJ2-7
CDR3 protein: CASSLGTSGGEQYF

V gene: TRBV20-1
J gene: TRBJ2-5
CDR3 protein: CSASRTGRETQYF

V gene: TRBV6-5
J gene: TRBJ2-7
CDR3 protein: CASKREGAVYEQYF

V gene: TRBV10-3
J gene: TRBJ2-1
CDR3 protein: CAIGIGEQFF

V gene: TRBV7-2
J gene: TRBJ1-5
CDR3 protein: CASSVGTGGGQPQHF

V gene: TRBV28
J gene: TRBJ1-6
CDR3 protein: CASNPRTGQNSPLHF

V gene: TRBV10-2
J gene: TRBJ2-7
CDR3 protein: CASSESFVPISYEQYF

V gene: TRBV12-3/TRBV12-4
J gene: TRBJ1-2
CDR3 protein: CASSFGRGYGYTF

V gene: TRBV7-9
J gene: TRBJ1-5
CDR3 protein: CASGQGQPQHF

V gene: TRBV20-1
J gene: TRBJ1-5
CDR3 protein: CSARKGNQPQHF

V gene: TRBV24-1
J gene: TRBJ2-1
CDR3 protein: CATSDRLDEQFF

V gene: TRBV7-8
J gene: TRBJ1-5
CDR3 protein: CASSSTYSNQPQHF

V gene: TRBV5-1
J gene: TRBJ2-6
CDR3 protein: CASSLQLAGGMGANVLTF

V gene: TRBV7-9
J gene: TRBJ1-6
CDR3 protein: CASSRSDDRNSPLHF

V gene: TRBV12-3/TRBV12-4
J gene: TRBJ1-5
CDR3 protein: CASSSDGRVNQPQHF

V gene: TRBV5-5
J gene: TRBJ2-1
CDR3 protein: CASSGGTGGYNEQFF

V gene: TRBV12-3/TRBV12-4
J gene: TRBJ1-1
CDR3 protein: CASSTSALQAFF

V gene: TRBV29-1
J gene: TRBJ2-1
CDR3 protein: CSAMDRVGSNEQFF

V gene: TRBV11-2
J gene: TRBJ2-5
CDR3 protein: CASSNPSGGPQETQYF

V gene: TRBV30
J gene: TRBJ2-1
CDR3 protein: CAWSKGLRGWGKGNEQFF

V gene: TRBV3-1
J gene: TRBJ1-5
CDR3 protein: CASSQGNQPQHF

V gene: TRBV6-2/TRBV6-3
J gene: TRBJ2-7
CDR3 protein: CASSLSPWDRQNYEQYF

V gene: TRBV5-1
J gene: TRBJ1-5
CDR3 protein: CASSLGVSQPQHF

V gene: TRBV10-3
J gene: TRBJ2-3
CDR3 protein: CATNRDGGTDTQYF

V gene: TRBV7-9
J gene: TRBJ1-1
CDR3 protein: CASSPDPGQGWTEAFF

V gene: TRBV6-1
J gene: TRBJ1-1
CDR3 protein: CASTPGRGNTEAFF